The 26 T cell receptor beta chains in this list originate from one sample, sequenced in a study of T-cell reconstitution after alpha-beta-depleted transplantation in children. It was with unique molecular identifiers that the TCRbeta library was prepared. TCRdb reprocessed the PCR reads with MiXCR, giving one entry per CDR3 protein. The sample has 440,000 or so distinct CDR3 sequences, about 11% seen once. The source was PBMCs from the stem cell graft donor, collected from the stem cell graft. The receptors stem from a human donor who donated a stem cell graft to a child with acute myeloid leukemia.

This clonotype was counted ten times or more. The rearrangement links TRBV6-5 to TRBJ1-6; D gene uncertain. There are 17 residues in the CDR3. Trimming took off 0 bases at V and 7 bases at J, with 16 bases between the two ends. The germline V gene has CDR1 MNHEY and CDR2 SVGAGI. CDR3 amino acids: CASSYSPFGVENSPLHF. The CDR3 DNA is TGTGCCAGCAGTTACTCCCCGTTTGGGGTAGAAAATTCACCCCTCCACTTT.

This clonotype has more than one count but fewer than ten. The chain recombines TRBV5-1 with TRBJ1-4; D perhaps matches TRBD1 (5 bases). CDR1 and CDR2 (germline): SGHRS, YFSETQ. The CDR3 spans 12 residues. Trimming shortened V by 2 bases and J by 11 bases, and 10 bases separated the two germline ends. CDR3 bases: TGCGCCAGCAGCTTCAACCGGGACAAACTGTTTTTT. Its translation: CASSFNRDKLFF.

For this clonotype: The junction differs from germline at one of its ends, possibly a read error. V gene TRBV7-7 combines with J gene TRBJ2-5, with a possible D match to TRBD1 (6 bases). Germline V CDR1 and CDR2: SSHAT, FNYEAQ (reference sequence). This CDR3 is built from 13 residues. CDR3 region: CASSTDRVGDQYF. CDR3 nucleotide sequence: TGTGCTAGCAGCACGGACAGAGTCGGAGACCAGTACTTC.

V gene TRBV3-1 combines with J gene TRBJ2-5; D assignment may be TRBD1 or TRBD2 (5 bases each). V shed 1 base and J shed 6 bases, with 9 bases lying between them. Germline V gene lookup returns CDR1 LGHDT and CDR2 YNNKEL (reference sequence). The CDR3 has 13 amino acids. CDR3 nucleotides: TGTGCCAGCAGCCAAGGAGGGGAAAAGACCCAGTACTTC. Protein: CASSQGGEKTQYF.

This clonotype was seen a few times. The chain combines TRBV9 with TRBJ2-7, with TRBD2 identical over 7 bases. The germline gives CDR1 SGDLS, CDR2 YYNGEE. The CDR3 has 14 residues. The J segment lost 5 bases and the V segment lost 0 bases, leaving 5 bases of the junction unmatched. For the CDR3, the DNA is TGTGCCAGCAGCGTAGATGGACTAGATGACGAGCAGTACTTC. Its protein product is CASSVDGLDDEQYF. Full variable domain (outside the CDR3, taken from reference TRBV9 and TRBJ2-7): DSGVTQTPKHLITATGQRVTLRCSPRSGDLSVYWYQQSLDQGLQFLIQYYNGEERAKGNILERFSAQQFPDLHSELNLSSLELGDSALYFCASSVDGLDDEQYFGPGTRLTVT.

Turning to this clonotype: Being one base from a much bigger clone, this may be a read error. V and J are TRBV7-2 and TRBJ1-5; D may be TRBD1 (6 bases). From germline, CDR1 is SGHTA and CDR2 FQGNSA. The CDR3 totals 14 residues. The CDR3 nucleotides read TGTGCCACCAGCTTACAACAGGGACGGCAGCCCCAGCATTTT. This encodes CATSLQQGRQPQHF.

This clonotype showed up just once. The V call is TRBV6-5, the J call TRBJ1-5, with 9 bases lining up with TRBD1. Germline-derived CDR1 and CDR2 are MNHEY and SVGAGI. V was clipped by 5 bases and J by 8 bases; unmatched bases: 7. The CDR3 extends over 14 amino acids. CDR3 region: CASSPTGGLEPQHF. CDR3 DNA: TGTGCCAGCAGTCCTACAGGGGGCCTGGAGCCCCAGCATTTT.

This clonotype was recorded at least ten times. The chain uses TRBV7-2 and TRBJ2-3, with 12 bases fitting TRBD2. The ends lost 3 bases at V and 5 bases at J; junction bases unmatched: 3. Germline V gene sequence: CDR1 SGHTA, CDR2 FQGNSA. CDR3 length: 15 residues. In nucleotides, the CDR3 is TGTGCCAGCAGCTTCACTAGCGGGAGGATAGATACGCAGTATTTT. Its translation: CASSFTSGRIDTQYF.

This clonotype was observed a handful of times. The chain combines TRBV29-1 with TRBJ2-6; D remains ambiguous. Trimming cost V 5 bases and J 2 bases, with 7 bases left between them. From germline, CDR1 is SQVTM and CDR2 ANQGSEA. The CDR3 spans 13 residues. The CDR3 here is CSVYITGANVLTF. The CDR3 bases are TGCAGCGTTTACATCACTGGGGCCAACGTCCTGACTTTC.

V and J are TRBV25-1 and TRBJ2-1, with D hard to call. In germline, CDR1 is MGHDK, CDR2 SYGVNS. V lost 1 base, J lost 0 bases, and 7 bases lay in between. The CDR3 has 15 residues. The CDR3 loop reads CASSEFTNSYNEQFF. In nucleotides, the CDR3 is TGTGCCAGCAGTGAATTTACCAACTCCTACAATGAGCAGTTCTTC.

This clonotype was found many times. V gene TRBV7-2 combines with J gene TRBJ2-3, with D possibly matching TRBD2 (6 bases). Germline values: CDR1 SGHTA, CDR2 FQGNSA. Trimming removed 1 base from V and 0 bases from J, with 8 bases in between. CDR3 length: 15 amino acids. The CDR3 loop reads CASSLVAASTDTQYF. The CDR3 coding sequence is TGTGCCAGCAGCTTAGTAGCGGCGAGCACAGATACGCAGTATTTT.

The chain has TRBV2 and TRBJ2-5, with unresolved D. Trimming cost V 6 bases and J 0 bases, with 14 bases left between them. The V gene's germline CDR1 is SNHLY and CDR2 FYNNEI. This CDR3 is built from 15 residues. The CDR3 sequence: CASRDRTKYQETQYF. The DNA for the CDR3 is TGTGCCAGCAGGGACCGGACGAAGTACCAAGAGACCCAGTACTTC.

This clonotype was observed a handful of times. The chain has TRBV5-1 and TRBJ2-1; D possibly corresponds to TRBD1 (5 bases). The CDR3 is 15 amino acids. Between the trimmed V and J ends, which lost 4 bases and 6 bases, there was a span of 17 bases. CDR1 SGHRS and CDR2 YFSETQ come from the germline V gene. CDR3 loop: CASSPRAFDSNEQFF. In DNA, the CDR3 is TGCGCCAGCAGCCCCAGGGCTTTTGATTCCAATGAGCAGTTCTTC. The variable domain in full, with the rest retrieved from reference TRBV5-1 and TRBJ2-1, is KAGVTQTPRYLIKTRGQQVTLSCSPISGHRSVSWYQQTPGQGLQFLFEYFSETQRNKGNFPGRFSGRQFSNSRSEMNVSTLELGDSALYLCASSPRAFDSNEQFFGPGTRLTVL.

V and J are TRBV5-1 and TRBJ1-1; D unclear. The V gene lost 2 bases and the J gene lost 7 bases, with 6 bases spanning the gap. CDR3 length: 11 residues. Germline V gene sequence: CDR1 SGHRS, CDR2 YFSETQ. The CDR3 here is CASSFAGEAFF. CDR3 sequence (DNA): TGCGCCAGCAGCTTCGCCGGTGAAGCTTTCTTT. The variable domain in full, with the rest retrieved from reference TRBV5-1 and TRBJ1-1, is KAGVTQTPRYLIKTRGQQVTLSCSPISGHRSVSWYQQTPGQGLQFLFEYFSETQRNKGNFPGRFSGRQFSNSRSEMNVSTLELGDSALYLCASSFAGEAFFGQGTRLTVV.

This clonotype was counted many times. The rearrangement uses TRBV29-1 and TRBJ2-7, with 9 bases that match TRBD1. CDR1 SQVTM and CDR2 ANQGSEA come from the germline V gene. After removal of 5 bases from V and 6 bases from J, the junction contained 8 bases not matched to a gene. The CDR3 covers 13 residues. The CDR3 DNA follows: TGCAGCGTTCCCGGGACAGGGAACGGCGAGCAGTACTTC. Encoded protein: CSVPGTGNGEQYF.

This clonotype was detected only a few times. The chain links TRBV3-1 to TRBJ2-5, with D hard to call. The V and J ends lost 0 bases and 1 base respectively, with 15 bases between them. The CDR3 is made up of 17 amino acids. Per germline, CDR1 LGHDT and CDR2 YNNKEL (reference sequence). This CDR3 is CASSQDGFRPSQETQYF. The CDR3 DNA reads TGTGCCAGCAGCCAAGATGGGTTTCGCCCTAGCCAAGAGACCCAGTACTTC.

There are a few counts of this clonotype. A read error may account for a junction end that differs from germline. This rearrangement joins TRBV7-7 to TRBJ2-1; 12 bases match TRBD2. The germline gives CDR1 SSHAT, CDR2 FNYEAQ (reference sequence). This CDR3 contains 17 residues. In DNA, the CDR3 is TGTGCTAGCAGCCGGGTTACTGGACTAGCGGGGCCCAATGAGCAGTTCTTC. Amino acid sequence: CASSRVTGLAGPNEQFF. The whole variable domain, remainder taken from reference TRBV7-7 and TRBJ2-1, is GAGVSQSPRYKVTKRGQDVTLRCDPISSHATLYWYQQALGQGPEFLTYFNYEAQPDKSGLPSDRFSAERPEGSISTLTIQRTEQRDSAMYRCASSRVTGLAGPNEQFFGPGTRLTVL.

Here the CDR3 DNA reads TGCAGTGCTAGAAGTTGGCTACAGAACTACAATGAGCAGTTCTTC. It yields the protein CSARSWLQNYNEQFF. The chain combines TRBV20-1 with TRBJ2-1, with D unclear. The germline V and J ends were trimmed by 2 bases and 3 bases, with 14 bases remaining between them. Germline V lookup: CDR1 DFQATT, CDR2 SNEGSKA (reference sequence). CDR3 length: 15 amino acids.

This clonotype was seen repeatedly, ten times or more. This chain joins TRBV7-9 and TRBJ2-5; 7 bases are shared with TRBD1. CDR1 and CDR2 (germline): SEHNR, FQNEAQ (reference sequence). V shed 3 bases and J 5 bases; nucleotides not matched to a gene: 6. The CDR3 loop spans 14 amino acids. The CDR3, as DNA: TGTGCCAGCAGCTTTGGGACAGCTCATGAGACCCAGTACTTC. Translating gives CASSFGTAHETQYF.

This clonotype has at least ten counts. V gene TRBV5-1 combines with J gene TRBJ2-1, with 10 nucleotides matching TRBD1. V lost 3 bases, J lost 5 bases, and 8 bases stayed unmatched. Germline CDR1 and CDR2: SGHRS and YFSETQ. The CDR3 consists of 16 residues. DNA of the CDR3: TGCGCCAGCAGCTCCTCCGGGACAGGGGACCACAATGAGCAGTTCTTC. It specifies CASSSSGTGDHNEQFF.

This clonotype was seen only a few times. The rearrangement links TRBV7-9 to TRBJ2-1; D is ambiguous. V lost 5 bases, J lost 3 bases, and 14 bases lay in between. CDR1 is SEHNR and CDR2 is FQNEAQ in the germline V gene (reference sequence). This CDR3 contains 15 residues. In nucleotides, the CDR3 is TGTGCCAGCAGCCGCCAGTCCCCCTTCTACAATGAGCAGTTCTTC. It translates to CASSRQSPFYNEQFF.

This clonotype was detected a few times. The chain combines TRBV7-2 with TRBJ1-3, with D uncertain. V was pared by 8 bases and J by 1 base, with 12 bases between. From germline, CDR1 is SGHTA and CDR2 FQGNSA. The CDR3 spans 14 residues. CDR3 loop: CASLLGGSGNTIYF. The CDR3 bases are TGTGCCAGCCTCCTCGGCGGGTCTGGAAACACCATATATTTT. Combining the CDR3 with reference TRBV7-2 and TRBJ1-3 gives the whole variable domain GAGVSQSPSNKVTEKGKDVELRCDPISGHTALYWYRQSLGQGLEFLIYFQGNSAPDKSGLPSDRFSAERTGGSVSTLTIQRTQQEDSAVYLCASLLGGSGNTIYFGEGSWLTVV.

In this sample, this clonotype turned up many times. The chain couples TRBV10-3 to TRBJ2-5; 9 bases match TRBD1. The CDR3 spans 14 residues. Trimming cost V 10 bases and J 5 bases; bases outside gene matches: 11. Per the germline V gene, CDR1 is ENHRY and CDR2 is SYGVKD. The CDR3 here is CATEQQGAGETQYF. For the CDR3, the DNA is TGTGCCACCGAACAACAGGGGGCCGGGGAGACCCAGTACTTC.

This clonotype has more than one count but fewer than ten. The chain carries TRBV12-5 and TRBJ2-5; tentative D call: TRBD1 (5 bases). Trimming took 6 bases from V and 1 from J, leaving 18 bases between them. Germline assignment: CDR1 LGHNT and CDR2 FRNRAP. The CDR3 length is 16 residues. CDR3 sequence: CASGYSTENSQETQYF. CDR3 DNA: TGTGCTAGTGGCTACTCGACAGAAAACTCCCAAGAGACCCAGTACTTC.

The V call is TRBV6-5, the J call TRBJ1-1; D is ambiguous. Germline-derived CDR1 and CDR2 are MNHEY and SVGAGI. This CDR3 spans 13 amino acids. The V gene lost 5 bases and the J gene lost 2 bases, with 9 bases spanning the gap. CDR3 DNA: TGTGCCAGCAGTACCCTGAGCAACACTGAAGCTTTCTTT. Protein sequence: CASSTLSNTEAFF.

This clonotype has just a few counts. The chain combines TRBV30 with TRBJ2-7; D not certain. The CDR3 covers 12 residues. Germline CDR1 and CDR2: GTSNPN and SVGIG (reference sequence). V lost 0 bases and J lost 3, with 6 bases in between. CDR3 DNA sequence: TGTGCCTGGAGTGTATGGGGCTACGAGCAGTACTTC. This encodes CAWSVWGYEQYF.